The 21 T cell receptor beta chains given below trace back to one sample, sequenced in a study of T-cell memory formation after mild COVID-19. TCRdb called the 5' RACE reads again in MiXCR, with one record for every CDR3 protein. Of 170,000 or so distinct CDR3 sequences listed, about 21% are singletons. The specimen sequenced was PBMCs or a T cell subset sorted from them (not recorded which). All receptors derive from an adult woman who had mild COVID-19 (a few samples of this study predate the infection). Cell type and time point are not known.

In its sample, this clonotype was seen a few times. J is TRBJ2-1 and V is TRBV12-3 or TRBV12-4; 8 bases are a match to TRBD1. This CDR3 contains 15 residues. V dropped 3 bases and J dropped 5; count of bases not matched to a gene: 6. This CDR3 is CASSFWTGRDNEQFF. The CDR3 DNA reads as TGTGCCAGCAGTTTTTGGACAGGGCGAGACAATGAGCAGTTCTTC.

This clonotype was found a few times. The chain is built from TRBV6-5 and TRBJ2-3; TRBD2 aligns across 13 bases. Germline CDR1 is MNHEY and CDR2 is SVGAGI. After removal of 6 bases from V and 2 bases from J, the junction contained 8 bases not matched to a gene. The length of the CDR3 is 17 residues. The CDR3 reads CASSQWTSGSLTDTQYF. In DNA, the CDR3 is TGTGCCAGCAGCCAATGGACTAGCGGGAGTCTCACAGATACGCAGTATTTT.

This clonotype was counted only a few times. Relative to the germline gene, one junction end is altered; a read error may explain this. The rearrangement uses TRBV24-1 and TRBJ2-7, with 8 bases identical to TRBD1. Germline CDR1 is KGHDR and CDR2 is SFDVKD. CDR3 length equals 12 residues. The CDR3 protein is CAIRLGTGSLWF. The CDR3 nucleotides read TGTGCCATCCGTCTCGGGACAGGCAGCTTGTGGTTC.

This clonotype was recorded a few times. The chain uses TRBV10-3 and TRBJ1-5; D possibly corresponds to TRBD1 (5 bases). The CDR3 length is 15 residues. From germline, CDR1 is ENHRY and CDR2 SYGVKD. The V end lost 4 bases, the J end lost 0 bases, and 10 bases lay between the germline ends. The CDR3 bases are TGTGCCATCAGTGGTCAGGGATATAGCAATCAGCCCCAGCATTTT. Amino acids: CAISGQGYSNQPQHF.

The V and J genes are TRBV25-1 and TRBJ2-1; perhaps TRBD1 as D (6 bases). Trimming took 7 bases from V and 9 from J, leaving 16 bases between them. CDR1 is MGHDK and CDR2 is SYGVNS in the germline V gene. The CDR3 sequence is 13 residues long. Here the CDR3 DNA reads TGTGCCAGCACCCCACCAGGGGTGTCTGAGCAGTTCTTC. It encodes CASTPPGVSEQFF.

This clonotype rates as medium-sized (0.01 to 0.1%). The gene calls are TRBV15 and TRBJ2-1; possibly TRBD1 for D (6 bases). The CDR3 runs 18 residues. Germline V gives CDR1 LNHNV, CDR2 YYDKDF (reference sequence). Between the trimmed V and J ends, which lost 0 bases and 7 bases, there was a span of 22 bases. The CDR3 protein is CATSREGSWAGARNEQFF. The CDR3 nucleotides are TGTGCCACCAGCAGAGAAGGATCGTGGGCAGGGGCCCGTAATGAGCAGTTCTTC.

In its sample, this clonotype was seen a few times. The V and J genes are TRBV10-3 and TRBJ1-1; D is unresolved. The germline V and J ends were trimmed by 6 bases and 5 bases, with 16 bases remaining between them. Germline CDR1 reads ENHRY; CDR2 reads SYGVKD. CDR3 length: 14 amino acids. In DNA, the CDR3 is TGTGCCATCAGGTGGGAGGGTCTTCGAACTGAAGCTTTCTTT. Protein: CAIRWEGLRTEAFF.

The chain uses TRBV29-1 and TRBJ1-2; 9 nucleotides agree with TRBD1. V shed 7 bases, J shed 4 bases, and the junction held 10 bases outside the gene matches. CDR3 length: 14 amino acids. CDR1 and CDR2 from the germline V gene are SQVTM and ANQGSEA. The CDR3 spells CSAEGDRVPYGYTF. DNA of the CDR3: TGCAGCGCGGAGGGGGACAGGGTCCCCTATGGCTACACCTTC.

This clonotype came up a few times. The chain uses TRBV30 and TRBJ2-7, with D perhaps TRBD1 or TRBD2 (7 bases each). The CDR3 spans 16 residues. Deletions cut 1 base from V and 3 bases from J, with 19 bases between. Germline CDR1 and CDR2: GTSNPN and SVGIG (reference sequence). CDR3 nucleotide sequence: TGTGCCTGGAGTGGGGAGGGACAGACTAAAGGCTACGAGCAGTACTTC. Its translation is CAWSGEGQTKGYEQYF.

Only a few counts were recorded for this clonotype. The rearrangement joins TRBV10-1 to TRBJ1-3; D not resolved. This CDR3 has 14 amino acids. Germline assignment: CDR1 WNHNN and CDR2 SYGVQD (reference sequence). Trimming removed 7 bases from V and 0 bases from J, with 10 bases in between. The CDR3 DNA reads TGCGCCAGCAATACACTTTTCTCTGGAAACACCATATATTTT. Translated, it gives CASNTLFSGNTIYF.

The chain carries TRBV7-2 and TRBJ1-5; D is possibly TRBD1 (5 bases). The CDR3 extends over 16 amino acids. The V gene's germline CDR1 is SGHTA and CDR2 FQGNSA. The ends were cut back, 5 bases at V and 0 bases at J, with 14 bases in the middle. The CDR3 DNA follows: TGTGCCAGCAGCCCTGCGGAAGGGACTAGCAATCAGCCCCAGCATTTT. Translating gives CASSPAEGTSNQPQHF.

The chain has TRBV3-1 and TRBJ1-3; unclear D gene. The CDR3 totals 13 residues. With 1 base removed from V and 2 bases from J, the gap between germline ends came to 3 bases. CDR1 is LGHDT, CDR2 YNNKEL, per germline (reference sequence). Here the CDR3 reads CASSQGTGNTIYF. The CDR3 nucleotides read TGTGCCAGCAGCCAAGGGACTGGAAACACCATATATTTT. The variable domain in full, with the rest retrieved from reference TRBV3-1 and TRBJ1-3, is DTAVSQTPKYLVTQMGNDKSIKCEQNLGHDTMYWYKQDSKKFLKIMFSYNNKELIINETVPNRFSPKSPDKAHLNLHINSLELGDSAVYFCASSQGTGNTIYFGEGSWLTVV.

This rearrangement joins TRBV23-1 to TRBJ2-3; the D gene could be TRBD1 or TRBD2 (5 bases each). TRBV23-1 belongs to the ORF category, with a function that is uncertain. The V end was cut by 4 bases, the J end by 1 base, with 15 bases between. The CDR3 is 16 residues long. In DNA form, the CDR3 reads TGCGCCAGCAGTCCCGAAAGTGGGGACGGCACAGATACGCAGTATTTT. Translated: CASSPESGDGTDTQYF.

The rearrangement links TRBV24-1 to TRBJ2-3, with no clear D. Germline V gives CDR1 KGHDR, CDR2 SFDVKD. Trimming shortened V by 6 bases and J by 2 bases, and 8 bases separated the two germline ends. This CDR3 contains 13 residues. The CDR3 DNA reads TGTGCCACCAGTTACAGAATCACAGATACGCAGTATTTT. Translating it yields CATSYRITDTQYF.

The chain combines TRBV7-9 with TRBJ2-3; D possibly matches TRBD1 or TRBD2 (5 bases each). Germline V lookup: CDR1 SEHNR, CDR2 FQNEAQ (reference sequence). Trimming pared 10 bases from V and 4 bases from J, leaving 24 bases between. The CDR3 covers 16 residues. For the CDR3, the DNA is TGTGCCACCCTCCGATCATGGGGGAGTAGCGCAGATACGCAGTATTTT. This translates into CATLRSWGSSADTQYF. Filled out from reference TRBV7-9 and TRBJ2-3, the complete variable domain reads DTGVSQNPRHKITKRGQNVTFRCDPISEHNRLYWYRQTLGQGPEFLTYFQNEAQLEKSRLLSDRFSAERPKGSFSTLEIQRTEQGDSAMYLCATLRSWGSSADTQYFGPGTRLTVL.

A few counts support this clonotype. The chain employs TRBV12-3 or TRBV12-4 and TRBJ2-1; possibly TRBD1 for D (5 bases). This CDR3 is built from 14 residues. Trimming took 1 base from V and 6 from J, leaving 10 bases between them. Written as DNA, the CDR3 is TGTGCCAGCAGTTTAGTAGGGCAGGGCAATGAGCAGTTCTTC. It specifies CASSLVGQGNEQFF.

The CDR3 here is CASSRGRDTLYYEQYF. CDR3 DNA sequence: TGTGCCAGCAGCCGGGGCAGGGACACCCTCTACTACGAGCAGTACTTC. This rearrangement joins TRBV14 to TRBJ2-7; tentative D call: TRBD1 (6 bases). This CDR3 comprises 16 residues. The ends were cut back, 4 bases at V and 3 bases at J, with 19 bases in the middle. Germline-derived CDR1 and CDR2 are SGHDN and FVKESK.

The chain combines TRBV30 with TRBJ1-1; no clear D gene. V was clipped by 3 bases and J by 5 bases, with 16 bases between them. Germline values: CDR1 GTSNPN, CDR2 SVGIG (reference sequence). The CDR3 spans 14 residues. CDR3 loop: CAWSGGYGWTEAFF. CDR3 bases: TGTGCCTGGAGCGGAGGCTATGGATGGACTGAAGCTTTCTTT.

In its sample, this clonotype was seen a few times. The genes are TRBV7-3 and TRBJ2-7; TRBD1 is a possible D gene (8 bases). CDR3 length equals 15 residues. The germline V gene has CDR1 SGHTA and CDR2 FQGTGA. The V gene lost 5 bases and the J gene lost 12 bases, with 26 bases spanning the gap. The CDR3: CASSGPTGGQVQGYF. Here the CDR3 DNA reads TGTGCCAGCAGCGGTCCTACGGGGGGACAGGTCCAGGGGTACTTC. Full variable domain (remainder filled in from reference TRBV7-3 and TRBJ2-7): GAGVSQTPSNKVTEKGKYVELRCDPISGHTALYWYRQSLGQGPEFLIYFQGTGAADDSGLPNDRFFAVRPEGSVSTLKIQRTERGDSAVYLCASSGPTGGQVQGYFGPGTRLTVT.

This clonotype occurred once. The rearrangement uses TRBV20-1 and TRBJ1-1; D not resolved. The V and J ends lost 5 bases and 0 bases respectively, with 16 bases between them. From germline, CDR1 is DFQATT and CDR2 SNEGSKA (reference sequence). The CDR3 covers 15 residues. CDR3 sequence: CSAPSELAVNTEAFF. For the CDR3, the DNA is TGCAGTGCTCCAAGTGAGCTGGCGGTGAACACTGAAGCTTTCTTT.

This clonotype was seen more than once but under ten times. V and J are TRBV9 and TRBJ2-7; the D gene is possibly TRBD2 (5 bases). Germline values: CDR1 SGDLS, CDR2 YYNGEE. V gave up 2 bases and J gave up 2 bases, with 11 bases separating them. The CDR3 extends over 14 amino acids. CDR3 sequence reads: CASSVWGDAYEQYF. The CDR3 DNA reads TGTGCCAGCAGCGTTTGGGGAGATGCCTACGAGCAGTACTTC. Based on the CDR3 plus reference TRBV9 and TRBJ2-7, the full variable domain is DSGVTQTPKHLITATGQRVTLRCSPRSGDLSVYWYQQSLDQGLQFLIQYYNGEERAKGNILERFSAQQFPDLHSELNLSSLELGDSALYFCASSVWGDAYEQYFGPGTRLTVT.